The rows below give T cell receptor beta chains drawn from one sample of a study of T cells in Graves' hyperthyroidism and ophthalmopathy. TCRdb analysed the multiplex PCR reads with MiXCR anew, one entry per CDR3 protein. Among hundreds of thousands of distinct CDR3 sequences listed, around a sixth were seen once. Sequencing used blood. The origin of the receptors is a woman aged 45-65 years with Graves' hyperthyroidism that later progressed to Graves' ophthalmopathy. CDR3s include the opening cysteine and the closing phenylalanine or tryptophan. Fields, in order: J gene, V gene, CDR3 protein.

TRBJ2-3	TRBV6-2/TRBV6-3	CASRAQTSTLSRADTQYF
TRBJ2-7	TRBV5-1	CASSLELAGTFGKQYF
TRBJ2-7	TRBV2	CASKSGALNEQYF
TRBJ2-1	TRBV7-2	CTSSLDPRLAEGRDEQFF
TRBJ2-5	TRBV10-3	CAITGSPQETQYF
TRBJ2-5	TRBV7-9	CASSLNPGQGVRSQYF
TRBJ2-3	TRBV13	CASSLGTSGETDTQYF
TRBJ1-1	TRBV20-1	CSAPWAGAEAFF
TRBJ2-5	TRBV12-5	CASGTGTGEETQYF
TRBJ2-7	TRBV6-5	CASSYSPLPNLYEQYF
TRBJ2-3	TRBV29-1	CSVEPALADTQYF
TRBJ1-4	TRBV30	CAEGINEKLFF
TRBJ2-1	TRBV3-1	CASSQEAGWDNEQFF
TRBJ2-1	TRBV20-1	CSASLPLAGKGEQFF
TRBJ1-4	TRBV6-2/TRBV6-3	CASTPGTGGSEKLFF
TRBJ1-6	TRBV5-4	CASSLQGTNSPLHF
TRBJ1-6	TRBV13	CASSPSGEDSPLHF
TRBJ2-5	TRBV11-2	CASSFPLAGGYETQYF
TRBJ1-2	TRBV7-9	CASSPGQGSRYGYTF
TRBJ2-7	TRBV18	CASSPRTGDEQYF
TRBJ2-4	TRBV6-2/TRBV6-3	CASIRTDKNIQYF
TRBJ1-2	TRBV6-1	CASSDLRGGLGYTF
TRBJ1-4	TRBV12-3/TRBV12-4	CASSLRDRESREKLFF
TRBJ1-2	TRBV12-3/TRBV12-4	CASTLLGVGYTF
TRBJ2-2	TRBV20-1	CSVRTGNTGELFF
TRBJ2-1	TRBV5-6	CASSPDSIYNEQFF
TRBJ2-7	TRBV11-2	CASSLGHEQYF
TRBJ2-1	TRBV11-2	CASALGLYNEQFF
TRBJ2-5	TRBV20-1	CSAEPGLRSTQYF
TRBJ1-2	TRBV7-9	CASSLGRDRVGYTF
TRBJ2-5	TRBV11-2	CASSSGGTDARETQYF
TRBJ2-5	TRBV20-1	CSARRTSQETQYF
TRBJ2-1	TRBV5-1	CASSGTGGIYNEQFF